This entry concerns a single T cell receptor beta chain. The data were produced by immunoSEQ multiplex PCR, yet TCRdb's version contains in-frame clones alone and is incomplete. Here the sample spans tens of thousands of clones, about 88% being singletons. This specimen belongs to a study of T cell changes during pregnancy in multiple sclerosis. V was cut by 0 bases and J by 4 bases, with 9 bases left in between. Germline values: CDR1 LGHNA, CDR2 YSLEER. This CDR3 comprises 15 residues. Here the sequenced sample was CD8+ T cells from peripheral blood mononuclear cells, taken after pregnancy. This sequence originates from a female donor in good health, enrolled as a control in a pregnancy study. The rearrangement uses TRBV4-3 and TRBJ1-4; possible D gene TRBD1, 5 bases. In DNA, the CDR3 is TGCGCCAGCAGCCAAGAAGGGGCTGGTAATGAAAAACTGTTTTTT. Protein sequence: CASSQEGAGNEKLFF.